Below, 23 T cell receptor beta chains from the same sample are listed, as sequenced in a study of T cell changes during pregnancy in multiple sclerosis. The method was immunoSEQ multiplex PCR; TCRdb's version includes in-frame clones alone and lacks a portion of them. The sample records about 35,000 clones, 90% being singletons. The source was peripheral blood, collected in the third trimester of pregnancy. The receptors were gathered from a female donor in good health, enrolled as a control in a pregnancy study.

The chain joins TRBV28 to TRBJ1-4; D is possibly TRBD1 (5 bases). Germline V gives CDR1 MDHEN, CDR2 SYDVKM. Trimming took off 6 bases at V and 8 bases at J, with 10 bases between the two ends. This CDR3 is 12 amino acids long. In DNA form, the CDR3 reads TGTGCCAGCAGGGGGCTCGGGGAAAAACTGTTTTTT. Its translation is CASRGLGEKLFF.

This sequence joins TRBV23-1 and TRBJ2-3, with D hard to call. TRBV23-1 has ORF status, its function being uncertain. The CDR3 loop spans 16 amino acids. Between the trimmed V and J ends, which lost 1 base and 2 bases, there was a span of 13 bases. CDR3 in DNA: TGCGCCAGCAGTCAATGCAGCAGGCCCCACACAGATACGCAGTATTTT. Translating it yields CASSQCSRPHTDTQYF.

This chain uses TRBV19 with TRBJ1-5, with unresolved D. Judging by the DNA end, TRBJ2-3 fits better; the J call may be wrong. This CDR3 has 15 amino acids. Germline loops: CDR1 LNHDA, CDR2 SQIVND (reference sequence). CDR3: CASSISPVSNQPQYF. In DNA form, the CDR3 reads TGTGCCAGTAGTATAAGTCCAGTTAGCAATCAGCCCCAGTATTTT.

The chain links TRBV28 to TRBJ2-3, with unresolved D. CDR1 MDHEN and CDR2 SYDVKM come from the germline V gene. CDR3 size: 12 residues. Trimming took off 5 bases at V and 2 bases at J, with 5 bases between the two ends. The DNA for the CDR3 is TGTGCCAGCAGTATCTACACAGATACGCAGTATTTT. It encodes CASSIYTDTQYF.

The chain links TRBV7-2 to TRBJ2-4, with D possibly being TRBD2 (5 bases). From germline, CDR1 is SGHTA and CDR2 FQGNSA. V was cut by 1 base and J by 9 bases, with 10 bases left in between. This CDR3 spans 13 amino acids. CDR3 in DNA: TGTGCCAGCAGCTTAGGAGGAGGCGGCATTCAGTACTTC. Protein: CASSLGGGGIQYF.

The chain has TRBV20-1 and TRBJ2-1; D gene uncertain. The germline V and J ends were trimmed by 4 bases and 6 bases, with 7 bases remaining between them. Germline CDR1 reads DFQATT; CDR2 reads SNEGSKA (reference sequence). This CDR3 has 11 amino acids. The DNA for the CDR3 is TGCAGTGCTACCCGGGTCAATGAGCAGTTCTTC. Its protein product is CSATRVNEQFF.

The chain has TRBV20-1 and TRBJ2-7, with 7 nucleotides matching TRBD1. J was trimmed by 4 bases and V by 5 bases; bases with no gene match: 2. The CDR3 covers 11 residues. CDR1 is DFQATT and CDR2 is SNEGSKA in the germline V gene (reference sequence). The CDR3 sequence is CSARQGYEQYF. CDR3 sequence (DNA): TGCAGTGCTCGACAGGGTTACGAGCAGTACTTC.

The CDR3 DNA reads as TGCGCCAGCAGCCAAGAAAGGGGCCCAGATACGCAGTATTTT. Residues: CASSQERGPDTQYF. The J gene is TRBJ2-3, the V gene TRBV4-3; tentative D call: TRBD1 (5 bases). Germline values: CDR1 LGHNA, CDR2 YSLEER. Trimming removed 0 bases at V and 4 bases at J, with 8 bases between. The CDR3 length is 14 residues.

The CDR3: CASSQALAGRQETQYF. Here the CDR3 DNA reads TGTGCCAGCAGCCAAGCACTAGCGGGGCGACAAGAGACCCAGTACTTC. The rearrangement links TRBV4-2 to TRBJ2-5, with 10 bases that match TRBD2. The CDR3 runs 16 residues. Germline lookup yields CDR1 LGHNA and CDR2 YNFKEQ. V was clipped by 1 base and J by 2 bases; unmatched bases: 4.

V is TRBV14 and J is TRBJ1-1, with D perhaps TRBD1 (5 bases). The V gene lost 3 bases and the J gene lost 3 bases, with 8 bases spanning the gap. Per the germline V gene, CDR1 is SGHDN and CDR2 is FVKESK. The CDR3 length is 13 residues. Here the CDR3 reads CASSQAGHTEAFF. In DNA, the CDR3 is TGTGCCAGCAGCCAGGCAGGGCACACTGAAGCTTTCTTT. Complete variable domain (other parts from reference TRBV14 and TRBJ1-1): EAGVTQFPSHSVIEKGQTVTLRCDPISGHDNLYWYRRVMGKEIKFLLHFVKESKQDESGMPNNRFLAERTGGTYSTLKVQPAELEDSGVYFCASSQAGHTEAFFGQGTRLTVV.

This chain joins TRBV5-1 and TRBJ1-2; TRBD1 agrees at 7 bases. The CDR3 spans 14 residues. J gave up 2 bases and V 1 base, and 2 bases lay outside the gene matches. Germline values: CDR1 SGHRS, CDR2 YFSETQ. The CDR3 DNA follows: TGCGCCAGCAGCTTGCGACAGGGAAACTATGGCTACACCTTC. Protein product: CASSLRQGNYGYTF.

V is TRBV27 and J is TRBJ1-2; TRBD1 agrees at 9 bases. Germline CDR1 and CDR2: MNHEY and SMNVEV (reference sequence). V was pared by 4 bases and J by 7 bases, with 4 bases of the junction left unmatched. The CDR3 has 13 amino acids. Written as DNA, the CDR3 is TGTGCCAGCAGTTCGGGACAGGGCTTTGGCTACACCTTC. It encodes CASSSGQGFGYTF.

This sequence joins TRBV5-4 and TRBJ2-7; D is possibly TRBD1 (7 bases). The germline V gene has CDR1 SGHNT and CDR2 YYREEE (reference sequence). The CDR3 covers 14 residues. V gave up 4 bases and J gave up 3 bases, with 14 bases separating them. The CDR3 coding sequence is TGTGCCAGCAGCGTGGAGGGACAGATCTACGAGCAGTACTTC. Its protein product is CASSVEGQIYEQYF.

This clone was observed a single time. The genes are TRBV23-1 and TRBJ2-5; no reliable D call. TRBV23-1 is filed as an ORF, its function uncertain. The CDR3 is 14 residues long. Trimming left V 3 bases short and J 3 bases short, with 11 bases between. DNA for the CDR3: TGCGCCAGCAGTCACCAAGCAACCGAAGAGACCCAGTACTTC. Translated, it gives CASSHQATEETQYF.

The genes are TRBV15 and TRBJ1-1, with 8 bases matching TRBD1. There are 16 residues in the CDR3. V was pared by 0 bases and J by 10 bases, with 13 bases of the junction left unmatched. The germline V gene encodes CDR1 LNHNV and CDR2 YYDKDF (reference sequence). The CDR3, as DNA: TGTGCCACCAGCAGAGATTTGGACAGGGAACACTTAGTAGCTTTCTTT. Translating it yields CATSRDLDREHLVAFF.

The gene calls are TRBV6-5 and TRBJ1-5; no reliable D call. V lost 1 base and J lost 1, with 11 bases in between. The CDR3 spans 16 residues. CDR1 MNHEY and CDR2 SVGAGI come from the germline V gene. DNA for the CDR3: TGTGCCAGCAGTTACTTTTCCCGCAGAAGCAATCAGCCCCAGCATTTT. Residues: CASSYFSRRSNQPQHF.

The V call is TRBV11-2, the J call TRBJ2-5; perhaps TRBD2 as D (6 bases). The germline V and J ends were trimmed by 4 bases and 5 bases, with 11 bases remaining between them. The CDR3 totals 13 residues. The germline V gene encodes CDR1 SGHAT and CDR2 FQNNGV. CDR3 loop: CASSYELAETQYF. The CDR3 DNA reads TGTGCCAGCAGCTATGAACTAGCCGAGACCCAGTACTTC.

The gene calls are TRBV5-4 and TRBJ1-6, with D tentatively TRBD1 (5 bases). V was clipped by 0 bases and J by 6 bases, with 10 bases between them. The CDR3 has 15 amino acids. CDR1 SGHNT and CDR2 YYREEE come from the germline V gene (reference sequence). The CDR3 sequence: CASSLARGGNSPLHF. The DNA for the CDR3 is TGTGCCAGCAGCTTGGCCCGGGGGGGTAATTCACCCCTCCACTTT.

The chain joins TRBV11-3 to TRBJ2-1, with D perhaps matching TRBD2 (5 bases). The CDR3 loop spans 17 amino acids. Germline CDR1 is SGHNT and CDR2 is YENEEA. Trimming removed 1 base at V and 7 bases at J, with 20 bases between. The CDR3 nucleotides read TGTGCCAGCAGCTTAGTTCGGAGCGGCCTTCCTGGGAATGAGCAGTTCTTC. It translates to CASSLVRSGLPGNEQFF. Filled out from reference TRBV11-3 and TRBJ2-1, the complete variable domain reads EAGVVQSPRYKIIEKKQPVAFWCNPISGHNTLYWYLQNLGQGPELLIRYENEEAVDDSQLPKDRFSAERLKGVDSTLKIQPAELGDSAVYLCASSLVRSGLPGNEQFFGPGTRLTVL.

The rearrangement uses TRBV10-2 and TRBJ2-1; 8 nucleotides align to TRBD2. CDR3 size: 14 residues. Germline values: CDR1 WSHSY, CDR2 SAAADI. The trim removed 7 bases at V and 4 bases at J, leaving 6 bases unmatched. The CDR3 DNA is TGCGCCAGCATTCCGGGACTAGGGTACAATGAGCAGTTCTTC. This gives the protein CASIPGLGYNEQFF.

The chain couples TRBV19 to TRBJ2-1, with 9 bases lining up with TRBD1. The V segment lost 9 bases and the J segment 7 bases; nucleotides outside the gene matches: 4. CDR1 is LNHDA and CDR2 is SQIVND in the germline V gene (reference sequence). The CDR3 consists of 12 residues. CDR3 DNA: TGTGCCAGCCAGGGACAGGGAAATGAGCAGTTCTTC. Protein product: CASQGQGNEQFF. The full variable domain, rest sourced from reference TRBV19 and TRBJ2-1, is DGGITQSPKYLFRKEGQNVTLSCEQNLNHDAMYWYRQDPGQGLRLIYYSQIVNDFQKGDIAEGYSVSREKKESFPLTVTSAQKNPTAFYLCASQGQGNEQFFGPGTRLTVL.

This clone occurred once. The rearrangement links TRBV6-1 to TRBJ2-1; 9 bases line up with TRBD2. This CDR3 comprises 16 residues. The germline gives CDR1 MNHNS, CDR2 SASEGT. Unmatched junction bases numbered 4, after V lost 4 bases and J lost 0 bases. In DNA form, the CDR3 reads TGTGCCAGCAGTGTTCTAGCGGGACACTCCTACAATGAGCAGTTCTTC. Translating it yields CASSVLAGHSYNEQFF.

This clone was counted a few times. The CDR3, as DNA: TGTGCCAGCAGTGAAGGGGGAGGGGGGTACAATGAGCAGTTCTTC. It translates to CASSEGGGGYNEQFF. J is TRBJ2-1 and V is TRBV6-1; D is perhaps TRBD2 (7 bases). CDR3 length equals 15 residues. Germline V gene data show CDR1 as MNHNS and CDR2 as SASEGT. V lost 1 base to trimming and J lost 4 bases, with 11 bases between them.